This T cell receptor beta chain was found in a study of blood T cells in healthy people across ages. Peripheral blood, about 10 milliliters per donor, was collected. With each sample, at least 5 micrograms of total RNA were extracted. Points on this clonotype: The antigen is undetermined.

Whole-study findings and limits: Using unsorted PBMCs precluded a conclusive naive versus antigen-experienced comparison. Naive CD4+ cell counts and diversity both ran higher in long-lived than in aged donors.

Through a sample-barcoded 5' primer and a J-beta primer mix, a second PCR was run for roughly 7 to 11 cycles. One entry per CDR3 protein, called by TCRdb with MiXCR from the 5' RACE reads. The sample has about a million distinct CDR3 sequences; more than 30% are singletons. This receptor was identified in a man aged 18 to 35 in good health. Source material: blood.

This CDR3 reads CASSTDRENIQYF. In DNA, the CDR3 is TGTGCCAGCAGCACGGACAGGGAAAACATTCAGTACTTC. The chain uses TRBV9 and TRBJ2-4, with 8 bases fitting TRBD1. The trim removed 4 bases at V and 5 bases at J, leaving 2 bases unmatched. CDR1 is SGDLS, CDR2 YYNGEE, per germline. The length of the CDR3 is 13 residues.